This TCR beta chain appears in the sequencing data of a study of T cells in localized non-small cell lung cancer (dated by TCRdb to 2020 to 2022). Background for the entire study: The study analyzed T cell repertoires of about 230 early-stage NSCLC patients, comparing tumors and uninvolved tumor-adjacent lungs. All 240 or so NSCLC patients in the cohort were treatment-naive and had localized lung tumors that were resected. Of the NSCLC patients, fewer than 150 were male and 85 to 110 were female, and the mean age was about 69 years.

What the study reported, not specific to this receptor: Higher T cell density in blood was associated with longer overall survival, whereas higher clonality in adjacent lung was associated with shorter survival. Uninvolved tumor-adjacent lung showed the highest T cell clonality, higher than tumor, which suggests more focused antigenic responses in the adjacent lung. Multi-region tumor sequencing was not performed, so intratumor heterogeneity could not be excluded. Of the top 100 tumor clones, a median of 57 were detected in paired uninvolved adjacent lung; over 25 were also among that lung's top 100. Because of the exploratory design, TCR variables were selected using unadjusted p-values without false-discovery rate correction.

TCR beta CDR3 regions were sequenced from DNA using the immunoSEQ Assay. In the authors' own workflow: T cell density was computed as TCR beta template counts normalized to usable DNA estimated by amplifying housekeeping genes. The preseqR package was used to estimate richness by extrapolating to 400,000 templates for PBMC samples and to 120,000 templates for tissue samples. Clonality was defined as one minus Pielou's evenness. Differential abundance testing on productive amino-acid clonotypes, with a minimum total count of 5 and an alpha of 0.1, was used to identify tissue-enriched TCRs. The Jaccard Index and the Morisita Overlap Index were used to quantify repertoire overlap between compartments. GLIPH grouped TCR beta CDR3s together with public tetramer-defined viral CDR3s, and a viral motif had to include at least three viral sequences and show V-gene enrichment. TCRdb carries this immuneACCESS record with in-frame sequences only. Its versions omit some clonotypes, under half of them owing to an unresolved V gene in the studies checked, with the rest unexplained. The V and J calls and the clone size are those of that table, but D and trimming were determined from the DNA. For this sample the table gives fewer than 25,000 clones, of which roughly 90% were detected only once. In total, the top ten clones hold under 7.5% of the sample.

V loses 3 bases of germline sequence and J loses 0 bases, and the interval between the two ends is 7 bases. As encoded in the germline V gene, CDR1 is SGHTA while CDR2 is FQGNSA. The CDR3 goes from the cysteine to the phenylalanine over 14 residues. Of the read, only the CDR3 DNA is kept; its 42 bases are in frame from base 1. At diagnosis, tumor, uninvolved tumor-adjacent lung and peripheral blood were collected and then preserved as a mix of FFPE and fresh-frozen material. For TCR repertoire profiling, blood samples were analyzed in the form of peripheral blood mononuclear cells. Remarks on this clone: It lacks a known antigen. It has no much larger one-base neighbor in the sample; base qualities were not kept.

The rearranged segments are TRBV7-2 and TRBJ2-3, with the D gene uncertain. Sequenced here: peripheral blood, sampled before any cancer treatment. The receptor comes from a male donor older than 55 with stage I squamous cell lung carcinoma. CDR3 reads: CASSFTASTDTQYF. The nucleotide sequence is TGTGCCAGCAGCTTCACAGCTAGCACAGATACGCAGTATTTT.